Included here is one TCR beta chain sequence, with context. Its antigen is not identified. The entry originates in a study of T cell repertoires in cytomegalovirus infection. Study-wide background: It was recently identified HLA-C-restricted and well-studied HLA-B-restricted CMV epitopes that the study used. Indications came from public TCR beta signatures; they pointed to CMV infection and to a matching HLA type.

Whole-study findings and limits: CMV-specific TCR beta clonotypes restricted by HLA-C were the ones dominating the ex vivo response.

Per germline, CDR1 KGHSH and CDR2 LQKENI. The V segment lost 4 bases and the J segment 5 bases; nucleotides outside the gene matches: 6. The length of the CDR3 is 15 residues. TCRdb recomputed calls from the reads with MiXCR, one row per CDR3 protein. This sample has some 940,000 distinct CDR3 sequences, with about 33% found just once. The source was cultured CD8+ T cells from PBMCs, collected from culture after CMV antigen stimulation. This clonotype was sampled from a human donor in good health (CMV status not recorded). Some clones in this sample may be carry-over from other donors' samples. The chain recombines TRBV18 with TRBJ1-5; 9 nucleotides match TRBD1. CDR3 residues: CASSHGTGFYQPQHF. CDR3 DNA sequence: TGTGCCAGCTCACACGGGACAGGGTTCTATCAGCCCCAGCATTTT.